This TCR beta chain was retrieved from a study of patients and donors after allogeneic stem cell transplantation. Using its own MiXCR run on the RT-PCR reads, TCRdb lists one record per CDR3 protein. The sample includes 150,000 to 250,000 distinct CDR3 sequences, 41% of them seen just once. Trimming pared 6 bases from V and 6 bases from J, leaving 15 bases between. This CDR3 has 15 amino acids. The germline CDR1 and CDR2 sequences are SEHNR and FQNEAQ (reference sequence). This receptor was taken from a human donor who was either an allogeneic HSCT recipient or a stem cell or donor lymphocyte infusion donor (not recorded which). It is not recorded whose cells these are; they may come from a transplant donor. The chain couples TRBV7-9 to TRBJ1-6, with D possibly TRBD1 on 5 matching bases. The sample taken for sequencing was blood, either unsorted or a sorted T cell fraction (not recorded which). The CDR3: CASSPGQGLNSPLHF. The DNA for the CDR3 is TGTGCCAGCAGTCCCGGACAAGGGCTTAATTCACCCCTCCACTTT.